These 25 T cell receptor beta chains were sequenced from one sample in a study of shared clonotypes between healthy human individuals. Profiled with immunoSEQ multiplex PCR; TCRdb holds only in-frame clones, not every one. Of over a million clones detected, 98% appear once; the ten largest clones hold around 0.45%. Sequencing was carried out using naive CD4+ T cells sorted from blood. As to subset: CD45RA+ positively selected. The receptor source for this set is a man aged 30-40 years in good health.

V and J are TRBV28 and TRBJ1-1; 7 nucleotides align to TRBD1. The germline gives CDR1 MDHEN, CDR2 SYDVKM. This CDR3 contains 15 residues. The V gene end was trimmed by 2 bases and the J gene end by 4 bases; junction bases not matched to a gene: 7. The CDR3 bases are TGTGCCAGCAGTTTAACCCGTACAGGGGTCACTGAAGCTTTCTTT. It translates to CASSLTRTGVTEAFF.

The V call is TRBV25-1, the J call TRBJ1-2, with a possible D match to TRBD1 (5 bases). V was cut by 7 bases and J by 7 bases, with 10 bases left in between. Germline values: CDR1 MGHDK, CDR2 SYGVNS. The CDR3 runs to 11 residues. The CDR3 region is CASTGGGGYTF. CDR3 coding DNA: TGTGCCAGCACTGGTGGGGGTGGCTACACCTTC.

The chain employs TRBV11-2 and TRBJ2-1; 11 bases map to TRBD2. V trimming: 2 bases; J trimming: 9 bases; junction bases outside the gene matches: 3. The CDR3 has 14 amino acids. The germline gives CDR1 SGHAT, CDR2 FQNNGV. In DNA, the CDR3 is TGTGCCAGCAGCTTAACTAGCGGGAGCAGTGAGCAGTTCTTC. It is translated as CASSLTSGSSEQFF.

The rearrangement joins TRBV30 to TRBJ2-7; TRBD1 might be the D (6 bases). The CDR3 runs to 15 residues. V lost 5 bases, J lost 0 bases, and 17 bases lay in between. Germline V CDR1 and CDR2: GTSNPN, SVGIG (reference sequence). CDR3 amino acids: CAWSGNRGSSYEQYF. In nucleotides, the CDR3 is TGTGCCTGGTCCGGTAATAGGGGGAGCTCCTACGAGCAGTACTTC. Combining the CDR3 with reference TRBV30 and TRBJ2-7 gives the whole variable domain SQTIHQWPATLVQPVGSPLSLECTVEGTSNPNLYWYRQAAGRGLQLLFYSVGIGQISSEVPQNLSASRPQDRQFILSSKKLLLSDSGFYLCAWSGNRGSSYEQYFGPGTRLTVT.

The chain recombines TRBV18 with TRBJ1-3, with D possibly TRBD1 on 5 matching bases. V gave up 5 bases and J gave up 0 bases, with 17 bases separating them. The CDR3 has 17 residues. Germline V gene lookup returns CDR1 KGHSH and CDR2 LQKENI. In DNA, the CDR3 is TGTGCCAGCTCATCCACGAGGACATATAACTCTGGAAACACCATATATTTT. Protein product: CASSSTRTYNSGNTIYF.

The DNA for the CDR3 is TGTGCCAGCAGCCAAGCAGGGCTAGAGAGCTCTGGGGCCAACGTCCTGACTTTC. It encodes CASSQAGLESSGANVLTF. The chain recombines TRBV4-2 with TRBJ2-6, with D perhaps matching TRBD1 (5 bases). The CDR3 is 18 residues long. CDR1 is LGHNA, CDR2 YNFKEQ, per germline. With 1 base removed from V and 0 bases from J, the gap between germline ends came to 13 bases.

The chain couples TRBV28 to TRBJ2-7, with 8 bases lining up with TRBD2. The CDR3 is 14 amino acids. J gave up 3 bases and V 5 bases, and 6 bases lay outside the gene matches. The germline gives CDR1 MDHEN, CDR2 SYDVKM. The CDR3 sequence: CASSPPTSVYEQYF. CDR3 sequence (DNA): TGTGCCAGCAGTCCCCCGACTAGCGTCTACGAGCAGTACTTC.

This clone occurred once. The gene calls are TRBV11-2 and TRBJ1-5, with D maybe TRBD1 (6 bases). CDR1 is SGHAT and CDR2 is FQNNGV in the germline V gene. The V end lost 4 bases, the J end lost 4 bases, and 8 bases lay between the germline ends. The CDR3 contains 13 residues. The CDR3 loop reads CASSSGQNQPQHF. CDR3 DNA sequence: TGTGCCAGCAGCTCAGGACAGAATCAGCCCCAGCATTTT.

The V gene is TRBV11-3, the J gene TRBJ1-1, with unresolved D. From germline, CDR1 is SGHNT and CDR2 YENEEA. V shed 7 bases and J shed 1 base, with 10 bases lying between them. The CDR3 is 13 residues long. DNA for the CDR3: TGTGCCAGCAAGGAGCGGGAGAACACTGAAGCTTTCTTT. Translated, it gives CASKERENTEAFF.

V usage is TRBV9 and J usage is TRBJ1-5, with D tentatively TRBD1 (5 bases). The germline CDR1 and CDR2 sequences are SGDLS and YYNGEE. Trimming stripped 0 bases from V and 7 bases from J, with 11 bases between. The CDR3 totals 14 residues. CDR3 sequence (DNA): TGTGCCAGCAGCGTAGAGGGGAGAGGCCAGCCCCAGCATTTT. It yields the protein CASSVEGRGQPQHF.

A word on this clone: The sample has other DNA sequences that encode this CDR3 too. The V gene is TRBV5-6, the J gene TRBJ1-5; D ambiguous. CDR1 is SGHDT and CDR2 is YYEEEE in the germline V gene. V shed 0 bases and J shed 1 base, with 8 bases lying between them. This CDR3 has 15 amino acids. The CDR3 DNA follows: TGTGCCAGCAGCTTGGCAGGAGGGAGCAATCAGCCCCAGCATTTT. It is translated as CASSLAGGSNQPQHF.

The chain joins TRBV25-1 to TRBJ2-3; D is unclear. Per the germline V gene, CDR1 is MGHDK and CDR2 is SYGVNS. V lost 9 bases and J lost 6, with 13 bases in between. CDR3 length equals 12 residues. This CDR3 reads CASRWRRDTQYF. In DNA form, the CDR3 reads TGTGCCAGTCGTTGGCGTAGGGATACGCAGTATTTT.

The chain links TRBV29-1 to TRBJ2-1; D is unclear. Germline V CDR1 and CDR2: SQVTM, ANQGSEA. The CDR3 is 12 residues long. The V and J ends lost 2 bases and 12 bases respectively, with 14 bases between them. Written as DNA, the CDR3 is TGCAGCGTTGAAATTAGGGTAGTTGGGCAGTTCTTC. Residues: CSVEIRVVGQFF.

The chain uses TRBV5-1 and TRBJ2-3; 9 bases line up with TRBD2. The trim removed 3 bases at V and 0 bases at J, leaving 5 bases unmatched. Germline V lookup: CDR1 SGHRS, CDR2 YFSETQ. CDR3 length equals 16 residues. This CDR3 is CASSYLAGTSTDTQYF. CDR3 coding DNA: TGCGCCAGCAGCTACCTAGCGGGAACTAGCACAGATACGCAGTATTTT.

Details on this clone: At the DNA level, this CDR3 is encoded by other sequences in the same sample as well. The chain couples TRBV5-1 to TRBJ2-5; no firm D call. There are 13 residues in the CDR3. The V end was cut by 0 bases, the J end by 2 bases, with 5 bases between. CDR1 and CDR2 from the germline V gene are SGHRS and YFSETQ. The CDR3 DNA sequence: TGCGCCAGCAGCTTGGGACTTCAAGAGACCCAGTACTTC. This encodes CASSLGLQETQYF.

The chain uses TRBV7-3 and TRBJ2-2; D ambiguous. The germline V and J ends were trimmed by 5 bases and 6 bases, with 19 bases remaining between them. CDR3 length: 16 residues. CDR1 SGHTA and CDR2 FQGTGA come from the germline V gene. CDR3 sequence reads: CASSNTGPESAGELFF. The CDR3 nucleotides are TGTGCCAGCAGCAACACCGGGCCCGAAAGCGCCGGGGAGCTGTTTTTT. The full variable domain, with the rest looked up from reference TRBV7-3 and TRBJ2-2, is GAGVSQTPSNKVTEKGKYVELRCDPISGHTALYWYRQSLGQGPEFLIYFQGTGAADDSGLPNDRFFAVRPEGSVSTLKIQRTERGDSAVYLCASSNTGPESAGELFFGEGSRLTVL.

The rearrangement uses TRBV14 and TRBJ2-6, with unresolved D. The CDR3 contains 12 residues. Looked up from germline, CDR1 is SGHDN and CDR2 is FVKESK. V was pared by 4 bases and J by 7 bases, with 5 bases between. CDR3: CASSPSANVLTF. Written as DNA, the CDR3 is TGTGCCAGCAGCCCCTCCGCCAACGTCCTGACTTTC.

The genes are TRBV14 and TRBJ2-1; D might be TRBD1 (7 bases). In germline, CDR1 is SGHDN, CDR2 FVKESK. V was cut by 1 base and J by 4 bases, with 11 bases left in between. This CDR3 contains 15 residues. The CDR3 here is CASSQVQGRYNEQFF. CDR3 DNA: TGTGCCAGCAGCCAAGTACAGGGGAGGTACAATGAGCAGTTCTTC. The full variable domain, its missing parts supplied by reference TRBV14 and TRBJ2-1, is EAGVTQFPSHSVIEKGQTVTLRCDPISGHDNLYWYRRVMGKEIKFLLHFVKESKQDESGMPNNRFLAERTGGTYSTLKVQPAELEDSGVYFCASSQVQGRYNEQFFGPGTRLTVL.

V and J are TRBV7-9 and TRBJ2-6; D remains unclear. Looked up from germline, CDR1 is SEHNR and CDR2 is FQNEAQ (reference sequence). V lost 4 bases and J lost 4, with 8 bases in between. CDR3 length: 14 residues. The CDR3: CASSSPGGANVLTF. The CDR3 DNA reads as TGTGCCAGCAGCTCCCCTGGAGGGGCCAACGTCCTGACTTTC.

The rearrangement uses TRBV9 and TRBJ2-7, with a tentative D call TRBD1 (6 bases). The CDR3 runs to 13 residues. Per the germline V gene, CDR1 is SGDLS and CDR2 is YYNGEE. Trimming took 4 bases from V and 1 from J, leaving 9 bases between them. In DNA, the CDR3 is TGTGCCAGCAGCTATGGGACATCCTACGAGCAGTACTTC. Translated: CASSYGTSYEQYF.

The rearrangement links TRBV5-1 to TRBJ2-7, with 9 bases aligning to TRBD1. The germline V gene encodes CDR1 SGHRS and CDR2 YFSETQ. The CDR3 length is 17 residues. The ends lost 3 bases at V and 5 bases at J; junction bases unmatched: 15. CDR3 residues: CASSWKTGTGNTHEQYF. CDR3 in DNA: TGCGCCAGCAGCTGGAAGACCGGGACAGGGAATACCCACGAGCAGTACTTC.

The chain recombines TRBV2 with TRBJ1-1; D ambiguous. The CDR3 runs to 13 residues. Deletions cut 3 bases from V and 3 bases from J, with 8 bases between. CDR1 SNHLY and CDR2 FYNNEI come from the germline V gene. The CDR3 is CASSESRDTEAFF. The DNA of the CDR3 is TGTGCCAGCAGTGAGAGTAGGGACACTGAAGCTTTCTTT. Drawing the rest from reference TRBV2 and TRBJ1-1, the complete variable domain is EPEVTQTPSHQVTQMGQEVILRCVPISNHLYFYWYRQILGQKVEFLVSFYNNEISEKSEIFDDQFSVERPDGSNFTLKIRSTKLEDSAMYFCASSESRDTEAFFGQGTRLTVV.

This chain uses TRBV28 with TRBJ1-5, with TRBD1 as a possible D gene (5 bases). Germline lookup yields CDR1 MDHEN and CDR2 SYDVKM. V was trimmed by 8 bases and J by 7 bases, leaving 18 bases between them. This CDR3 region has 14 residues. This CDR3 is CASLEGTSIQPQHF. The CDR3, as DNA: TGTGCCAGCCTAGAGGGGACTTCAATCCAGCCCCAGCATTTT. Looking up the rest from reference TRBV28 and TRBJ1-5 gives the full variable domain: DVKVTQSSRYLVKRTGEKVFLECVQDMDHENMFWYRQDPGLGLRLIYFSYDVKMKEKGDIPEGYSVSREKKERFSLILESASTNQTSMYLCASLEGTSIQPQHFGDGTRLSIL.

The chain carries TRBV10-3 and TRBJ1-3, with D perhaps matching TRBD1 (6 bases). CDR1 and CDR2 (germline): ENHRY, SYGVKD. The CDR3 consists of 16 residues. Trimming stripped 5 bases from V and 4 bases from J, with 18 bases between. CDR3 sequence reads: CAISTDGGAQGNTIYF. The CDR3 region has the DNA TGTGCCATCAGTACCGACGGGGGGGCGCAGGGAAACACCATATATTTT.

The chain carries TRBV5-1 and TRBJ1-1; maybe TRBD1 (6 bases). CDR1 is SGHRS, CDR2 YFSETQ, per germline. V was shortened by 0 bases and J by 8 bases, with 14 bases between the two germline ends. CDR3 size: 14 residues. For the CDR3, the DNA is TGCGCCAGCAGCTTGGACAGGGTAGTATCGGAAGCTTTCTTT. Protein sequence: CASSLDRVVSEAFF.